The sequence of this TCR beta chain was determined in a study of Tregs in tolerant kidney transplant recipients. Of note for this clone: No antigen is known for it.

The CDR3 contains 12 residues. V lost 5 bases to trimming and J lost 4 bases, with 8 bases between them. Looked up from germline, CDR1 is MGHDK and CDR2 is SYGVNS. Sequencing used immunoSEQ multiplex PCR; TCRdb keeps in-frame clones, though not all of them. The sample holds around 50,000 clones; around four fifths are singletons and the top ten take more than 4.5%. Unstimulated Tregs (CD4+CD25+CD127-) and CD4+CD25- non-Tregs were sorted from PBMCs. Study-wide results and limits: Findings come from small patient numbers and require larger validation.

This TCR was recovered from a human donor in good health. This chain links TRBV25-1 with TRBJ1-1; D gene uncertain. The sample comprised CD4+ T cells from blood. CDR3 protein: CASSKLATEAFF. CDR3 DNA sequence: TGTGCCAGCAGTAAGTTAGCCACTGAAGCTTTCTTT.